Listed below are T cell receptor beta chains from one sample, sequenced in a study of OX40 agonist ivuxolimab in advanced cancers. TCRdb's copy holds only in-frame clones and misses some; the assay was immunoSEQ multiplex PCR. The sample has roughly 48,000 clones; roughly 84% are singletons. This material consisted of CD4+ or CD8+ T cells sorted from blood, taken in a trial of the OX40 agonist ivuxolimab. The source of these receptors is an adult with an advanced solid tumor such as melanoma, head and neck, liver or kidney cancer. Both conserved end residues are part of each CDR3. The order of the fields is J gene, clone size, V gene, D gene, CDR3 protein, CDR3 DNA. The D gene is left open where the match is weak. Where a row states a size, it is once, few, many or the class of an expanded clone; other rows omit it.

TRBJ1-3 | . | TRBV19 | . | CASTVERSGNTIYF | TGTGCCAGTACGGTAGAGAGATCTGGAAACACCATATATTTT
TRBJ2-5 | . | TRBV7-2 | TRBD1 | CASSKRHRAGGMGETQYF | TGTGCCAGCAGCAAAAGGCATCGGGCAGGGGGTATGGGAGAGACCCAGTACTTC
TRBJ1-3 | . | TRBV5-4 | . | CASSLIGNRNTIYF | TGTGCCAGCAGTTTGATTGGAAATAGAAACACCATATATTTT
TRBJ1-4 | . | TRBV7-2 | TRBD1 | CASSLPGGNEKLFF | TGTGCCAGCAGCCTACCAGGGGGTAATGAAAAACTGTTTTTT
TRBJ2-5 | . | TRBV9 | . | CASSVGGQETQYF | TGTGCCAGCAGCGTGGGGGGTCAAGAGACCCAGTACTTC
TRBJ2-2 | . | TRBV14 | . | CASSQGQVGELFF | TGTGCCAGCAGCCAAGGTCAGGTTGGGGAGCTGTTTTTT
TRBJ1-5 | . | TRBV19 | TRBD1 | CASSIDGTGGRQPQHF | TGTGCCAGTAGTATAGACGGGACAGGGGGACGGCAGCCCCAGCATTTT
TRBJ2-5 | . | TRBV5-1 | TRBD2 | CASSSGLGQETQYF | TGCGCCAGCAGCTCGGGACTAGGCCAAGAGACCCAGTACTTC
TRBJ2-1 | once | TRBV7-3 | TRBD1 | CASRRGTGKYNEQFF | TGTGCCAGCAGGAGGGGGACAGGCAAATACAATGAGCAGTTCTTC
TRBJ2-2 | . | TRBV2 | TRBD2 | CASRILASTGELFF | TGTGCCAGCAGAATACTAGCGAGCACCGGGGAGCTGTTTTTT
TRBJ2-7 | once | TRBV7-2 | TRBD2 | CASSLGGGLISYEQYF | TGTGCCAGCAGCTTAGGGGGGGGACTAATCTCCTACGAGCAGTACTTC
TRBJ2-5 | few | TRBV20-1 | . | CSARDKETQYF | TGCAGTGCTAGAGATAAGGAGACCCAGTACTTC
TRBJ1-2 | . | TRBV7-8 | . | CASSSSRMENYGYTF | TGTGCCAGCAGCTCATCAAGGATGGAGAACTATGGCTACACCTTC
TRBJ1-2 | . | TRBV2 | TRBD1 | CASSEAQGAGGYTF | TGTGCCAGCAGTGAAGCACAGGGGGCGGGAGGCTACACCTTC
TRBJ1-5 | . | TRBV7-6 | TRBD1 | CASSPGQVDQPQHF | TGTGCCAGCAGCCCCGGACAGGTTGATCAGCCCCAGCATTTT
TRBJ1-3 | . | TRBV28 | TRBD1 | CASSPPRDSFYSGNTIYF | TGTGCCAGCAGCCCCCCCCGGGACAGTTTTTACTCTGGAAACACCATATATTTT
TRBJ2-1 | . | TRBV7-2 | TRBD2 | CASSKTSGSHNEQFF | TGTGCCAGCAGCAAGACTAGCGGGAGTCACAATGAGCAGTTCTTC
TRBJ1-6 | . | TRBV18 | TRBD1 | CASSSRQGNNSPLHF | TGTGCCAGCTCATCACGACAGGGCAATAATTCACCCCTCCACTTT
TRBJ2-1 | . | TRBV7-9 | . | CASSFVGYEQFF | TGTGCCAGCAGCTTCGTGGGTTATGAGCAGTTCTTC
TRBJ2-3 | few | TRBV7-3 | . | CASSSAAHSTDTQYF | TGTGCCAGCAGCTCAGCGGCACATAGCACAGATACGCAGTATTTT
TRBJ2-2 | . | TRBV5-6 | . | CASSLGSGTRGSGELFF | TGTGCCAGCAGCTTGGGGTCCGGGACGAGAGGGTCCGGGGAGCTGTTTTTT
TRBJ1-5 | . | TRBV28 | . | CASGGRYTYQPQHF | TGTGCCAGCGGAGGCAGATATACATATCAGCCCCAGCATTTT
TRBJ1-3 | . | TRBV19 | . | CASRQGSGNTIYF | TGTGCCAGTAGACAGGGCTCTGGAAACACCATATATTTT
TRBJ1-6 | . | TRBV27 | . | CASSLQSNGSPLHF | TGTGCCAGCAGTTTGCAGTCTAATGGGTCACCCCTCCACTTT
TRBJ2-7 | . | TRBV2 | . | CASSEITGPYEQYF | TGTGCCAGCAGTGAAATAACAGGGCCCTACGAGCAGTACTTC
TRBJ2-7 | few | TRBV28 | TRBD1 | CASRYPGQGSYEQYF | TGTGCCAGCAGGTATCCGGGACAGGGGTCCTACGAGCAGTACTTC
TRBJ2-3 | . | TRBV4-3 | TRBD2 | CASSQGLAGVSNTQYF | TGCGCCAGCAGCCAAGGTCTAGCGGGAGTATCAAATACGCAGTATTTT
TRBJ2-5 | . | TRBV5-4 | . | CASSSQTGQAETQYF | TGTGCCAGCAGCTCGCAAACCGGGCAGGCGGAGACCCAGTACTTC
TRBJ2-2 | . | TRBV30 | . | CAWSVMAANTGELFF | TGTGCCTGGAGTGTAATGGCAGCGAACACCGGGGAGCTGTTTTTT
TRBJ1-6 | . | TRBV27 | . | CASSSRDVISPLHF | TGTGCCAGCAGTTCCAGGGATGTTATTTCACCCCTCCACTTT
TRBJ2-7 | . | TRBV18 | TRBD1 | CASSSAGTGYEQYF | TGTGCCAGCTCATCAGCTGGGACAGGCTACGAGCAGTACTTC
TRBJ2-7 | . | TRBV6-6 | . | CASSYSRAPEQYF | TGTGCCAGCAGTTACTCGAGAGCCCCCGAGCAGTACTTC
TRBJ2-3 | . | TRBV5-1 | TRBD1 | CASSLEGTGSTDTQYF | TGCGCCAGCAGCTTGGAGGGGACAGGGAGCACAGATACGCAGTATTTT
TRBJ2-7 | . | TRBV23-1 | . | CASSHGKRGSSYEQYF | TGCGCCAGCAGTCATGGGAAAAGGGGTTCTTCCTACGAGCAGTACTTC
TRBJ2-6 | . | TRBV27 | TRBD1 | CASKMLGQGAPGANVLTF | TGTGCCAGCAAAATGCTGGGACAGGGGGCGCCTGGGGCCAACGTCCTGACTTTC
TRBJ2-7 | . | TRBV7-2 | . | CASSPIGTETYEQYF | TGTGCCAGCAGTCCCATCGGGACTGAGACCTACGAGCAGTACTTC
TRBJ1-2 | . | TRBV27 | TRBD1 | CASSSTGGYGYTF | TGTGCCAGCAGCTCAACAGGGGGCTATGGCTACACCTTC
TRBJ1-5 | few | TRBV6-1 | TRBD1 | CASTGQGANQPQHF | TGTGCCAGCACCGGACAGGGGGCAAATCAGCCCCAGCATTTT
TRBJ2-7 | once | TRBV11-1 | . | CASSLGTDPPEQYF | TGTGCCAGCAGCTTAGGGACAGACCCCCCCGAGCAGTACTTC
TRBJ2-7 | . | TRBV9 | TRBD2 | CASSVVRGGSEQYF | TGTGCCAGCAGCGTAGTGCGGGGGGGCAGCGAGCAGTACTTC
TRBJ1-2 | . | TRBV18 | . | CASSPDKLYGYTF | TGTGCCAGCTCCCCTGACAAGCTCTATGGCTACACCTTC
TRBJ1-5 | once | TRBV18 | TRBD1 | CASSPDREGQPQHF | TGTGCCAGCTCGCCTGACAGGGAAGGCCAGCCCCAGCATTTT
TRBJ2-1 | . | TRBV27 | TRBD1 | CASSLYRDSPRFSYNEQFF | TGTGCCAGCAGTTTATACCGGGACAGCCCTCGATTTTCCTACAATGAGCAGTTCTTC
TRBJ2-5 | once | TRBV28 | TRBD1 | CASSVDRMGWETQYF | TGTGCCAGCAGCGTGGACAGGATGGGGTGGGAGACCCAGTACTTC
TRBJ2-5 | . | TRBV7-3 | . | CASSLSLTETQYF | TGTGCCAGCAGCTTAAGTCTAACGGAGACCCAGTACTTC
TRBJ2-3 | . | TRBV6-5 | TRBD1 | CASSYSRQGRATQYF | TGTGCCAGCAGTTACTCGAGACAGGGGAGAGCTACGCAGTATTTT
TRBJ2-1 | . | TRBV6-1 | TRBD2 | CASNDWEGEQFF | TGTGCCAGCAATGACTGGGAGGGTGAGCAGTTCTTC
TRBJ2-7 | few | TRBV27 | TRBD2 | CASSSRTSAPYEQYF | TGTGCCAGCAGTTCGCGGACTAGCGCTCCCTACGAGCAGTACTTC